A single sample gave rise to the 23 T cell receptor beta chains below, sequenced in a study of beta chain features in type 1 diabetes. Expressed TCRB transcripts were sequenced because the entire RNA isolate underwent reverse transcription. Sequenced by immunoSEQ multiplex PCR; TCRdb stores in-frame clones only, minus some. This table holds about 410,000 clones, roughly 13% found once. The sample consisted of naive CD4+ T cells from blood. The receptors originated from a man between 25 and 39 years old in good health.

The chain is built from TRBV9 and TRBJ2-3, with 7 positions matching TRBD2. V trimming: 0 bases; J trimming: 8 bases; junction bases outside the gene matches: 6. Per the germline V gene, CDR1 is SGDLS and CDR2 is YYNGEE. CDR3 length: 14 residues. Here the CDR3 DNA reads TGTGCCAGCAGCGTAGGTTCCAGGGAGGGTACGCAGTATTTT. It encodes CASSVGSREGTQYF.

The genes are TRBV29-1 and TRBJ1-1, with D maybe TRBD1 (6 bases). Deletions cut 5 bases from V and 0 bases from J, with 19 bases between. The CDR3 contains 16 residues. Germline V lookup: CDR1 SQVTM, CDR2 ANQGSEA. The CDR3 sequence: CSVTQGTRLMNTEAFF. The CDR3 nucleotides are TGCAGCGTTACCCAGGGGACACGTCTAATGAACACTGAAGCTTTCTTT.

There are a few counts of this clone. V is TRBV19 and J is TRBJ1-2, with TRBD1 as a possible D gene (5 bases). Germline CDR1 reads LNHDA; CDR2 reads SQIVND (reference sequence). CDR3 length: 14 residues. The ends were cut back, 5 bases at V and 8 bases at J, with 18 bases in the middle. The CDR3 nucleotides read TGTGCCAGTAGTGTAAGGTTACAGGCAGGGGGCTACACCTTC. This gives the protein CASSVRLQAGGYTF.

The V and J genes are TRBV10-3 and TRBJ2-2, with D unresolved. The V and J ends lost 6 bases and 7 bases respectively, with 18 bases between them. The CDR3 spans 15 residues. From germline, CDR1 is ENHRY and CDR2 SYGVKD. The CDR3 sequence: CAIRTKISDIGELFF. In DNA, the CDR3 is TGTGCCATCAGGACAAAAATTTCGGATATCGGGGAGCTGTTTTTT.

The rearrangement uses TRBV4-1 and TRBJ1-2, with TRBD1 matching 9 bases. With V trimmed by 3 bases and J by 8 bases, 7 bases remained unmatched. CDR3 length: 14 residues. Germline CDR1 reads MGHRA; CDR2 reads YSYEKL. CDR3 in DNA: TGCGCCAGCAGCCACATAACAGGGGGCAAAGGCTACACCTTC. This sequence encodes CASSHITGGKGYTF.

This clone was counted a few times. The chain has TRBV29-1 and TRBJ1-2; D is ambiguous. V shed 5 bases and J shed 4 bases, with 17 bases lying between them. Germline CDR1 reads SQVTM; CDR2 reads ANQGSEA. This CDR3 comprises 14 residues. CDR3 sequence reads: CSVLDGPGGYGYTF. As DNA, the CDR3 is TGCAGCGTTCTGGACGGGCCGGGCGGCTATGGCTACACCTTC.

The chain employs TRBV15 and TRBJ2-7; no reliable D call. Germline CDR1 LNHNV, CDR2 YYDKDF (reference sequence). This CDR3 spans 14 amino acids. V lost 1 base, J lost 3 bases, and 10 bases lay in between. CDR3 region: CATSRGQLGYEQYV. DNA for the CDR3: TGTGCCACCAGCAGAGGTCAGCTCGGCTACGAGCAGTACGTC.

This clone has only a few counts. The rearrangement uses TRBV4-3 and TRBJ2-3, with TRBD2 matching 13 bases. The CDR3 runs 18 residues. The germline V gene encodes CDR1 LGHNA and CDR2 YSLEER. J gave up 4 bases and V 0 bases, and 7 bases lay outside the gene matches. CDR3 DNA: TGCGCCAGCAGCCAAGATGTGGGACTAGCGGGGAGCGCAGATACGCAGTATTTT. This codes for CASSQDVGLAGSADTQYF.

Only a few counts were recorded for this clone. Additional DNA sequences in this sample encode the identical CDR3. This chain joins TRBV18 and TRBJ2-1; TRBD2 matches at 15 bases. V was pared by 6 bases and J by 7 bases, with 4 bases of the junction left unmatched. The CDR3 runs 15 residues. CDR1 is KGHSH, CDR2 LQKENI, per germline. The CDR3 is CASSPGTSGRNEQFF. CDR3 nucleotides: TGTGCCAGCTCCCCCGGGACTAGCGGGAGGAATGAGCAGTTCTTC. Full variable domain (remainder filled in from reference TRBV18 and TRBJ2-1): NAGVMQNPRHLVRRRGQEARLRCSPMKGHSHVYWYRQLPEEGLKFMVYLQKENIIDESGMPKERFSAEFPKEGPSILRIQQVVRGDSAAYFCASSPGTSGRNEQFFGPGTRLTVL.

V usage is TRBV9 and J usage is TRBJ1-4, with D possibly TRBD1 on 5 matching bases. This CDR3 region has 16 residues. Germline V gene data show CDR1 as SGDLS and CDR2 as YYNGEE. V was shortened by 4 bases and J by 4 bases, with 17 bases between the two germline ends. This chain's CDR3 is CASSLTGTQVNEKLFF. In nucleotides, the CDR3 is TGTGCCAGCAGCCTTACCGGGACTCAAGTTAATGAAAAACTGTTTTTT.

The V gene is TRBV6-5, the J gene TRBJ2-7; D gene uncertain. V lost 5 bases and J 6 bases, leaving 11 bases between the germline ends. The CDR3 extends over 12 amino acids. The germline gives CDR1 MNHEY, CDR2 SVGAGI. The CDR3 spells CASSSTVGEQYF. The CDR3 DNA reads TGTGCCAGCAGTAGCACAGTGGGCGAGCAGTACTTC.

This clone has only a few counts. The V call is TRBV6-1, the J call TRBJ2-3; 7 bases fit TRBD1. This CDR3 comprises 15 residues. The junction had 10 bases not matched to a gene; V was cut back by 6 bases and J by 4 bases. The germline gives CDR1 MNHNS, CDR2 SASEGT. CDR3 sequence reads: CASRLGGTGADTQYF. Here the CDR3 DNA reads TGTGCCAGCAGATTAGGGGGCACAGGGGCAGATACGCAGTATTTT.

This clone came up a few times. CDR3 nucleotide sequence: TGTGCCAGCAGTTACTCATCGGGTCTCTCCTACGAGCAGTACTTC. It encodes CASSYSSGLSYEQYF. This rearrangement joins TRBV6-5 to TRBJ2-7, with unresolved D. Germline assignment: CDR1 MNHEY and CDR2 SVGAGI. Deletions cut 0 bases from V and 0 bases from J, with 9 bases between. The CDR3 covers 15 residues.

The chain uses TRBV6-5 and TRBJ1-1; 7 bases agree with TRBD1. This CDR3 spans 14 amino acids. Germline CDR1 reads MNHEY; CDR2 reads SVGAGI. The V segment lost 6 bases and the J segment 1 base; nucleotides outside the gene matches: 5. DNA of the CDR3: TGTGCCAGCAGACAGGGGACAGCGAACACTGAAGCTTTCTTT. Its translation: CASRQGTANTEAFF.

The V call is TRBV7-2, the J call TRBJ2-3; no clear D. V was trimmed by 3 bases and J by 6 bases, leaving 13 bases between them. CDR3 length: 14 residues. CDR1 is SGHTA, CDR2 FQGNSA, per germline. Here the CDR3 DNA reads TGTGCCAGCAGCTTGGTGGGATTGGGGGATACGCAGTATTTT. It yields the protein CASSLVGLGDTQYF.

This clone was detected only a few times. The chain joins TRBV7-9 to TRBJ2-3; D not resolved. CDR1 is SEHNR and CDR2 is FQNEAQ in the germline V gene (reference sequence). CDR3 length: 15 amino acids. V dropped 2 bases and J dropped 0 bases, with 9 bases sitting between them. The CDR3 coding sequence is TGTGCCAGCAGCTTAAACGTTCCTAGCACAGATACGCAGTATTTT. It yields the protein CASSLNVPSTDTQYF.

This clone was seen more than once but under ten times. This chain connects TRBV4-3 to TRBJ2-1; either TRBD1 or TRBD2 may fit D (6 bases each). This CDR3 is 16 amino acids long. Trimming left V 3 bases short and J 0 bases short, with 12 bases between. Germline V gene lookup returns CDR1 LGHNA and CDR2 YSLEER. The DNA for the CDR3 is TGCGCCAGCAGCCAGATTGGAGGGGGCTCCTACAATGAGCAGTTCTTC. This sequence encodes CASSQIGGGSYNEQFF.

V is TRBV6-5 and J is TRBJ1-1, with D unresolved. The V and J ends lost 6 bases and 11 bases respectively, with 16 bases between them. The CDR3 covers 12 residues. Looked up from germline, CDR1 is MNHEY and CDR2 is SVGAGI. In DNA form, the CDR3 reads TGTGCCAGCAGGCCCGTAGGGTCTTGGGCTTTCTTT. Its translation: CASRPVGSWAFF.

The CDR3 spells CASRRSGQHEQFF. The CDR3 DNA reads TGTGCCAGCCGACGAAGTGGACAGCATGAGCAGTTCTTC. The chain combines TRBV25-1 with TRBJ2-1; a possible D gene is TRBD1 (6 bases). V lost 8 bases and J lost 8, with 16 bases in between. The CDR3 length is 13 residues. CDR1 is MGHDK, CDR2 SYGVNS, per germline.

This clone was detected only a few times. V is TRBV4-3 and J is TRBJ2-1; 7 bases fit TRBD2. With V trimmed by 6 bases and J by 0 bases, 5 bases remained unmatched. CDR1 is LGHNA and CDR2 is YSLEER in the germline V gene. This CDR3 has 15 amino acids. CDR3 coding DNA: TGCGCCAGCAGTGGGGAGGGGAGCTCCTACAATGAGCAGTTCTTC. It translates to CASSGEGSSYNEQFF.

This rearrangement joins TRBV27 to TRBJ2-3, with D possibly matching TRBD1 (6 bases). V shed 4 bases and J shed 1 base, with 15 bases lying between them. The CDR3 loop spans 16 amino acids. Germline V CDR1 and CDR2: MNHEY, SMNVEV (reference sequence). The CDR3 region is CASSSYRVEGTDTQYF. The CDR3 DNA reads as TGTGCCAGCAGTTCCTACAGGGTAGAGGGCACAGATACGCAGTATTTT.

The rearrangement uses TRBV7-7 and TRBJ1-4; D remains unclear. CDR3 size: 11 residues. CDR1 and CDR2 (germline): SSHAT, FNYEAQ (reference sequence). Trimming took 10 bases from V and 7 from J, leaving 10 bases between them. CDR3 residues: CATQSGEKLFF. In DNA form, the CDR3 reads TGTGCCACCCAATCCGGTGAAAAACTGTTTTTT.

This chain uses TRBV27 with TRBJ2-7, with unresolved D. There are 12 residues in the CDR3. Trimming pared 0 bases from V and 7 bases from J, leaving 7 bases between. Germline loops: CDR1 MNHEY, CDR2 SMNVEV (reference sequence). Here the CDR3 DNA reads TGTGCCAGCAGTTTATCTGAATATGAGCAGTACGTC. This codes for CASSLSEYEQYV.